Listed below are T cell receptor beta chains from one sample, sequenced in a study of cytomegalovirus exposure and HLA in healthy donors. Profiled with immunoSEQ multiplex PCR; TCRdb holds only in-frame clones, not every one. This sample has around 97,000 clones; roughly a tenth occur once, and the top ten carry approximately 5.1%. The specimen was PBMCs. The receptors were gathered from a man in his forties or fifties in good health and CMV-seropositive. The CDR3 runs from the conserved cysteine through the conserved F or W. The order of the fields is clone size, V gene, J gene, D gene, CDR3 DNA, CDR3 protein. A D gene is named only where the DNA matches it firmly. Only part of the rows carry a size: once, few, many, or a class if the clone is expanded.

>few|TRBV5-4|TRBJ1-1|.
TGTGCCAGCAGCGTCCCGGACAGGAACACTGAAGCTTTCTTT
CASSVPDRNTEAFF
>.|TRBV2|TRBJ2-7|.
TGTGCCAGCAGTGAAGCGCGCGGATACGAGCAGTACTTC
CASSEARGYEQYF
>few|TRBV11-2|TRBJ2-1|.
TGTGCCAGCAGCTTAACGGGCAATGAGCAGTTCTTC
CASSLTGNEQFF
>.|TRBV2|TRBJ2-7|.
TGTGCCAGCAGTGCACGGGACGAGCAGTACTTC
CASSARDEQYF
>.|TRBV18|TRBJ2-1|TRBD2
TGTGCCAGCTTTACCTTAACTAGCGGGAATATCAATGAGCAGTTCTTC
CASFTLTSGNINEQFF
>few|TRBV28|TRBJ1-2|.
TGTGCCAGCAGTCGACCAGGGAAGGGGGGCTACACCTTC
CASSRPGKGGYTF
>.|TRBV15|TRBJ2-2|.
TGTGCCACCAGCAGAGTAGGACAAGGGGAGCTGTTTTTT
CATSRVGQGELFF
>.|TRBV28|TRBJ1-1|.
TGTGCCAGCAGGGGACTCTCGACGACTGAAGCTTTCTTT
CASRGLSTTEAFF
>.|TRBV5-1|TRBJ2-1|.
TGCGCCAGCAGCTTGCTCGGGAGCTCCTACAATGAGCAGTTCTTC
CASSLLGSSYNEQFF
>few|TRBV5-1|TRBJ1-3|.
TGCGCCAGCAGCTTTCAGGAACGAAACACCATATATTTT
CASSFQERNTIYF
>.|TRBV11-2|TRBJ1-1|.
TGTGCCAGCAGCTTTGGCCCCGCTGAAGCTTTCTTT
CASSFGPAEAFF
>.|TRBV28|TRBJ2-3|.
TGTGCCAGCAGTCCAGGGGCAGATACGCAGTATTTT
CASSPGADTQYF
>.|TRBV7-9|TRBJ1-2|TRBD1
TGTGCCAGCAGCTTCATCACAGGGGCGGGTGGCTACACCTTC
CASSFITGAGGYTF
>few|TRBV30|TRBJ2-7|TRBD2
TGTGCCTGGAGTGGGGTAGCGGGCTACGAGCAGTACTTC
CAWSGVAGYEQYF
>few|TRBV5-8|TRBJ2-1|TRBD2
TGTGCCAGTTCGATGTCTAGCGGGAGGTGGGGATTGGGTGAGCAGTTCTTC
CASSMSSGRWGLGEQFF
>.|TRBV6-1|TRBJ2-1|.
TGTGGGTCGCGGGCTGGGAACAATGAGCAGTTCTTC
CGSRAGNNEQFF
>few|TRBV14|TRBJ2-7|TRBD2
TGTGCCAGCTTCTCGTCTAGCGGCTCCTACGAGCAGTACTTC
CASFSSSGSYEQYF
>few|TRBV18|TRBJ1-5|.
TGTGCCAGCTCACGCGGCCGTGATCAGCCCCAGCATTTT
CASSRGRDQPQHF
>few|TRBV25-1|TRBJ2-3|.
TGTGCCAGCAGTGCAGCGGTCGTAGGCGCAGATACGCAGTATTTT
CASSAAVVGADTQYF
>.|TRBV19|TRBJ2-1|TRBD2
TGTGCCAGTAGTATAGATCGCGGGAGGGCCGGGGACAATGAGCAGTTCTTC
CASSIDRGRAGDNEQFF
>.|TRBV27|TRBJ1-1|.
TGTGCCAGCAGTTTATTGACGGGGGATGAAGCTTTCTTT
CASSLLTGDEAFF
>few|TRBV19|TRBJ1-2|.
TGTGCCAGTAGTACCGAGGGCGTAAACTATGGCTACACCTTC
CASSTEGVNYGYTF
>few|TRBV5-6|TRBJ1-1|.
TGTGCCAGCAGCTTTTCCAGGGGCTGGACTGAAGCTTTCTTT
CASSFSRGWTEAFF
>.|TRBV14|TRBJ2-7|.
TGTGCCAGCGGACGGGGGGCAGGAGGGTTCTACGAGCAGTACTTC
CASGRGAGGFYEQYF
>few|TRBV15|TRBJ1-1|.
TGTGCCACCAGCAAGCAGACAGAAAACACTGAAGCTTTCTTT
CATSKQTENTEAFF
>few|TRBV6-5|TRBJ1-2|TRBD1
TGTGCCAGCGCTAGGACAGGGGGCGCTCCCTATGGCTACACCTTC
CASARTGGAPYGYTF
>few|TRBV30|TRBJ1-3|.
TGTGCCTGGAACTTACTGACAGGCCCCAGCTCTGGAAACACCATATATTTT
CAWNLLTGPSSGNTIYF
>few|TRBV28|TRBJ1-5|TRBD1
TGTGCCAGCAGACTGGGGGGGACAGGGGGCGGTCAGCCCCAGCATTTT
CASRLGGTGGGQPQHF
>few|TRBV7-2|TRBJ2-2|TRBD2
TGTGCCAGCAGCTTTAAAACCGGGACTAGAAACACCGGGGAGCTGTTTTTT
CASSFKTGTRNTGELFF
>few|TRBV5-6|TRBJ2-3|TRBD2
TGTGCCAGCAGCCCCACCCCCTATAGCGGGAGCACAGATACGCAGTATTTT
CASSPTPYSGSTDTQYF
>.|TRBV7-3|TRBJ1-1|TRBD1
TGTGCCAGCAGCTCGACAGGGGGGAACACTGAAGCTTTCTTT
CASSSTGGNTEAFF
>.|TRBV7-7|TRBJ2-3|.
TGTGCTAGCAGCCCTGGACTAAGCACAGATACGCAGTATTTT
CASSPGLSTDTQYF
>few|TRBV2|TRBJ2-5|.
TGTGCCAGCAGTGTGAGTCAAGAGACCCAGTACTTC
CASSVSQETQYF
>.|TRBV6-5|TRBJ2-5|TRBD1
TGTGCCAGCAGGACCGGGACAGGGGGTGGGACCCAGTACTTC
CASRTGTGGGTQYF
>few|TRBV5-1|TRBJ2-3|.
TGCGCCAGCAGCACCACCTATGTAGATACGCAGTATTTT
CASSTTYVDTQYF
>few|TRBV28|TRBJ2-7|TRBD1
TGTGCCAGCAGTTCAGGGGACAGGAGCTCCTACGAGCAGTACTTC
CASSSGDRSSYEQYF
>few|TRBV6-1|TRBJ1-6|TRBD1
TGTGCCAGCAGTGAACCCGGGACAGTAAGGTCACCCCTCCACTTT
CASSEPGTVRSPLHF
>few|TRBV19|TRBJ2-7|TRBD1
TGTGCCAGTAGTACCCGGGACAGCCACTACGAGCAGTACTTC
CASSTRDSHYEQYF
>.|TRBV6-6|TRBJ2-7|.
TGTGCCAGCAGTTACGGGTCTAGCAGCTCCTACGAGCAGTACTTC
CASSYGSSSSYEQYF
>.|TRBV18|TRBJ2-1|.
TGTGCCAGCTCCCCGGATTCAGGGGAGCAGTTCTTC
CASSPDSGEQFF
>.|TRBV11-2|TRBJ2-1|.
TGTGCCAGCAGCTTCACTCAGGGCCACTCCTACAATGAGCAGTTCTTC
CASSFTQGHSYNEQFF
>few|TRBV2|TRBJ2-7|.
TGTGCCAGCAACGAGGGCTCCTACGAGCAGTACTTC
CASNEGSYEQYF
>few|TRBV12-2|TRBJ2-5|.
.
CASRLELDRGLILAQETQYF
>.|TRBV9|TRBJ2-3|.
TGTGCCAGCAGCGTAGGGGGCAATCCTAACACAGATACGCAGTATTTT
CASSVGGNPNTDTQYF
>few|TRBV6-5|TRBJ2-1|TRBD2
TGTGCCAGCAGTTCCTGGACTAGCGGGATTAATGAGCAGTTCTTC
CASSSWTSGINEQFF
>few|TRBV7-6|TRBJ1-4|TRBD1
TGTGCCAGCAGCTGGGGACAGGCAGTTAATGAAAAACTGTTTTTT
CASSWGQAVNEKLFF
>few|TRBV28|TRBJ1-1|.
TGTGCCAGCAGTCCCCGGGTTGAAGCTTTCTTT
CASSPRVEAFF
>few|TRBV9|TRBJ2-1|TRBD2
TGTGCCAGCGATGGGGGACTAGCGCTGAGCTCCTACAATGAGCAGTTCTTC
CASDGGLALSSYNEQFF
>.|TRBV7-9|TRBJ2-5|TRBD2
TGTGCCAGCAGCTTAGGGACTAGCGGGACGAACCAAGAGACCCAGTACTTC
CASSLGTSGTNQETQYF
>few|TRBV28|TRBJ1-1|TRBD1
TGTGCCAGCAGTCGACAGGGGAGGAACACTGAAGCTTTCTTT
CASSRQGRNTEAFF
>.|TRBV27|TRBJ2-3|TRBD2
TGTGCCAGCAGTGCCCGACTAGCGGCTAGCACAGATACGCAGTATTTT
CASSARLAASTDTQYF
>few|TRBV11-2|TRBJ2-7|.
TGTGCCAGCAGCTTAACAGCAGTCTACGAGCAGTACTTC
CASSLTAVYEQYF
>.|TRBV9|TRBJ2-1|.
TGTGCCAGCAGCGCGGGGTACTATGAGCAGTTCTTC
CASSAGYYEQFF
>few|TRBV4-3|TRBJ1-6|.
TGCGCCAGCAGCCAGCGGTGGGGGGGCGGTAATTCACCCCTCCACTTT
CASSQRWGGGNSPLHF
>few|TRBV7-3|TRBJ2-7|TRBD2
TGTGCCAGCAGCTTAAACTCCGGGAGGATCGACGAGCAGTACTTC
CASSLNSGRIDEQYF
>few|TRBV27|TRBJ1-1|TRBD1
TGTGCCAGTTACCCGGACAGGGGGCGCGTGAACACTGAAGCTTTCTTT
CASYPDRGRVNTEAFF
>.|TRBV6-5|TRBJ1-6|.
TGTGCCAGCAGTTACTCAGGGGTGGGTAATTCACCCCTCCACTTT
CASSYSGVGNSPLHF
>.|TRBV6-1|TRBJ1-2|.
TGTGCCAGCAGTGAACGGGGAATCTCTGGCTACACCTTC
CASSERGISGYTF
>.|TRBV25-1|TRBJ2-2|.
TGTGCCAGCAGTGACGTGACAGCATCGAACACCGGGGAGCTGTTTTTT
CASSDVTASNTGELFF
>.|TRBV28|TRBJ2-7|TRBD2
TGTGCCAGCAGTTCCCGGGGGGGAGCCCCCTACGAGCAGTACTTC
CASSSRGGAPYEQYF